The 27 T cell receptor beta chains below all came from one sample that was sequenced in a study of blood T cell repertoires in COVID-19. Here immunoSEQ multiplex PCR was the method, and the copy in TCRdb shows in-frame clones only, minus some. This table holds 150,000 to 200,000 clones, about 90% found once. Sequences were obtained from peripheral blood. The source of these receptors is a man aged 25 to 40 with COVID-19, enrolled during active disease.

The chain recombines TRBV5-4 with TRBJ2-7; 7 nucleotides align to TRBD2. J was trimmed by 5 bases and V by 7 bases; bases with no gene match: 12. CDR1 and CDR2 from the germline V gene are SGHNT and YYREEE (reference sequence). This CDR3 has 14 residues. CDR3 in amino acids: CASGSGGRSHEQYF. CDR3 coding DNA: TGTGCCAGCGGTTCGGGGGGACGTTCCCACGAGCAGTACTTC.

The chain recombines TRBV28 with TRBJ1-1; D remains unclear. V was trimmed by 2 bases and J by 3 bases, leaving 7 bases between them. The CDR3 totals 13 residues. The germline CDR1 and CDR2 sequences are MDHEN and SYDVKM. The CDR3 region is CASSLLPDTEAFF. The CDR3 region has the DNA TGTGCCAGCAGTTTACTTCCAGACACTGAAGCTTTCTTT.

This sequence joins TRBV27 and TRBJ2-1; D remains unclear. The germline CDR1 and CDR2 sequences are MNHEY and SMNVEV (reference sequence). Trimming pared 4 bases from V and 0 bases from J, leaving 22 bases between. This CDR3 region has 19 residues. In DNA form, the CDR3 reads TGTGCCAGCAGTTCCCCCGGGTATGGAGAATTGAGCTCCTACAATGAGCAGTTCTTC. Its protein product is CASSSPGYGELSSYNEQFF.

The chain carries TRBV6-2 or TRBV6-3 and TRBJ2-1, with a possible D match to TRBD2 (5 bases). In germline, CDR1 is MNHEY, CDR2 SVGEGT. The V end lost 2 bases, the J end lost 5 bases, and 16 bases lay between the germline ends. There are 16 residues in the CDR3. CDR3 in DNA: TGTGCCAGCAGTTACACTAGGTGGGTTGAGAACAATGAGCAGTTCTTC. Translated, it gives CASSYTRWVENNEQFF.

This clone showed up just once. The chain couples TRBV3-1 (or the pseudogene TRBV3-2) to TRBJ2-1, with 10 bases lining up with TRBD1. CDR3 length equals 15 residues. Germline V lookup: CDR1 LGHDT, CDR2 YNNKEL (reference sequence). V dropped 2 bases and J dropped 9; count of bases not matched to a gene: 7. This CDR3 is CASSQPGTGVAEQFF. The CDR3 nucleotides are TGTGCCAGCAGCCAACCCGGGACAGGGGTGGCTGAGCAGTTCTTC.

This clone was seen more than once but under ten times. The chain combines TRBV5-5 with TRBJ2-7; 8 positions agree with TRBD1. CDR3 length: 16 residues. Germline values: CDR1 SGHKS, CDR2 YYEKEE (reference sequence). J lost 3 bases, V lost 4 bases, and 12 bases had no gene match. As DNA, the CDR3 is TGTGCCAGCAGCCGATCCCCCGGGACAGGTTACTACGAGCAGTACTTC. Protein product: CASSRSPGTGYYEQYF.

The chain combines TRBV27 with TRBJ1-1; D remains unclear. The germline V and J ends were trimmed by 6 bases and 3 bases, with 5 bases remaining between them. The germline CDR1 and CDR2 sequences are MNHEY and SMNVEV (reference sequence). The CDR3 consists of 11 residues. The CDR3 DNA sequence: TGTGCCAGCAGATCTTACACTGAAGCTTTCTTT. The encoded protein is CASRSYTEAFF.

Many counts were recorded for this clone. The rearrangement joins TRBV5-8 to TRBJ2-7, with D possibly matching TRBD2 (5 bases). Germline V CDR1 and CDR2: SGHTS, YDEGEE. This CDR3 has 14 amino acids. Trimming left V 1 base short and J 5 bases short, with 13 bases between. The CDR3 DNA sequence: TGTGCCAGCAGCTTGAACGGGGATCCCCACGAGCAGTACTTC. It is translated as CASSLNGDPHEQYF.

This chain uses TRBV27 with TRBJ2-3, with no clear D. The CDR3 is made up of 14 amino acids. Germline V gene sequence: CDR1 MNHEY, CDR2 SMNVEV (reference sequence). Trimming left V 8 bases short and J 0 bases short, with 12 bases between. As DNA, the CDR3 is TGTGCCAGCGCACTAACCGAGAGCACAGATACGCAGTATTTT. This encodes CASALTESTDTQYF.

This rearrangement joins TRBV6-7 to TRBJ2-7; TRBD1 might be the D (5 bases). Being an ORF, TRBV6-7 has a function that is uncertain. This CDR3 contains 14 residues. V lost 2 bases and J lost 3, with 11 bases in between. The CDR3 loop reads CASSYPKGYYEQYF. The CDR3 DNA reads as TGTGCCAGCAGTTACCCGAAGGGGTACTACGAGCAGTACTTC.

The DNA for the CDR3 is TGTGCCAGTAGTTGGCGGGGGACAGATACGCAGTATTTT. Amino acid sequence: CASSWRGTDTQYF. The V gene is TRBV19, the J gene TRBJ2-3; 7 bases map to TRBD2. V lost 5 bases and J lost 3; bases outside the gene matches: 2. The germline V gene encodes CDR1 LNHDA and CDR2 SQIVND (reference sequence). This CDR3 is built from 13 residues.

J is TRBJ1-1 and V is TRBV18; no clear D gene. Looked up from germline, CDR1 is KGHSH and CDR2 is LQKENI. The length of the CDR3 is 13 residues. Trimming removed 2 bases at V and 1 base at J, with 5 bases between. The CDR3 region is CASSPSGNTEAFF. The CDR3 region has the DNA TGTGCCAGCTCACCATCCGGGAACACTGAAGCTTTCTTT. Full variable domain (rest looked up from reference TRBV18 and TRBJ1-1): NAGVMQNPRHLVRRRGQEARLRCSPMKGHSHVYWYRQLPEEGLKFMVYLQKENIIDESGMPKERFSAEFPKEGPSILRIQQVVRGDSAAYFCASSPSGNTEAFFGQGTRLTVV.

This chain connects TRBV29-1 to TRBJ2-1, with 11 bases fitting TRBD2. Germline V gives CDR1 SQVTM, CDR2 ANQGSEA. This CDR3 is built from 14 residues. Trimming cost V 6 bases and J 2 bases; bases outside gene matches: 3. CDR3 loop: CSVALAGAYNEQFF. DNA of the CDR3: TGCAGCGTCGCACTAGCGGGAGCCTACAATGAGCAGTTCTTC.

This chain links TRBV6-5 with TRBJ1-5; weak D call: TRBD1 (6 bases). Deletions cut 7 bases from V and 3 bases from J, with 13 bases between. CDR1 and CDR2 from the germline V gene are MNHEY and SVGAGI. This CDR3 is 14 amino acids long. The CDR3 DNA reads TGTGCCAGCAATTTCGGGGGGCCCAATCAGCCCCAGCATTTT. Residues: CASNFGGPNQPQHF.

On this clone itself: Germline and junction disagree at one end, which may indicate a read error. The chain joins TRBV30 to TRBJ2-5, with D possibly matching TRBD2 (6 bases). Germline-derived CDR1 and CDR2 are GTSNPN and SVGIG (reference sequence). This CDR3 contains 15 residues. CDR3 protein: CAWSYGLLRGEIQYF. Here the CDR3 DNA reads TGTGCCTGGAGTTACGGACTACTGAGGGGAGAGATCCAGTACTTC. The whole variable domain, filled in from reference TRBV30 and TRBJ2-5, reads SQTIHQWPATLVQPVGSPLSLECTVEGTSNPNLYWYRQAAGRGLQLLFYSVGIGQISSEVPQNLSASRPQDRQFILSSKKLLLSDSGFYLCAWSYGLLRGEIQYFGPGTRLLVL.

The rearrangement joins TRBV5-6 to TRBJ1-5; 7 positions agree with TRBD1. J gave up 0 bases and V 1 base, and 13 bases lay outside the gene matches. The CDR3 runs to 19 residues. The germline V gene encodes CDR1 SGHDT and CDR2 YYEEEE. CDR3 residues: CASSLLADRWKDSNQPQHF. CDR3 bases: TGTGCCAGCAGCTTGTTGGCGGACAGGTGGAAGGATAGCAATCAGCCCCAGCATTTT.

The chain recombines TRBV20-1 with TRBJ1-2; 7 nucleotides align to TRBD1. Germline V lookup: CDR1 DFQATT, CDR2 SNEGSKA (reference sequence). CDR3 size: 10 residues. The CDR3 DNA is TGCAGCGCACAGGGGAATGGCTACACCTTC. The encoded protein is CSAQGNGYTF.

The rearrangement joins TRBV3-1 (or the pseudogene TRBV3-2) to TRBJ2-1; D is possibly TRBD1 (6 bases). This CDR3 contains 17 residues. The germline gives CDR1 LGHDT, CDR2 YNNKEL (reference sequence). Trimming took off 0 bases at V and 7 bases at J, with 19 bases between the two ends. This CDR3 reads CASSQERSTHRANEQFF. The CDR3 DNA reads as TGTGCCAGCAGCCAAGAGCGGTCCACTCACAGGGCGAATGAGCAGTTCTTC.

This chain links TRBV6-5 with TRBJ2-7, with 7 bases aligning to TRBD1. This CDR3 contains 15 residues. V lost 0 bases, J lost 7 bases, and 9 bases stayed unmatched. CDR1 and CDR2 from the germline V gene are MNHEY and SVGAGI. The CDR3 loop is CASSYSRGGIQEQYF. The CDR3 DNA follows: TGTGCCAGCAGTTACTCGAGAGGGGGCATCCAGGAGCAGTACTTC.

The genes are TRBV7-9 and TRBJ2-1; 9 bases map to TRBD2. The germline V gene encodes CDR1 SEHNR and CDR2 FQNEAQ (reference sequence). The CDR3 runs to 17 residues. With 4 bases clipped from V and 4 bases from J, the junction kept 11 bases outside the gene matches. In nucleotides, the CDR3 is TGTGCCAGCAGCTCGACCCTTAGCGGGAGCAAATACAATGAGCAGTTCTTC. It translates to CASSSTLSGSKYNEQFF.

This chain connects TRBV7-9 to TRBJ2-5; 10 bases map to TRBD1. The CDR3 runs to 14 residues. Germline lookup yields CDR1 SEHNR and CDR2 FQNEAQ (reference sequence). The trim removed 4 bases at V and 5 bases at J, leaving 4 bases unmatched. The CDR3 spells CASSSTGGRETQYF. The CDR3 region has the DNA TGTGCCAGCAGCTCGACAGGGGGCCGGGAGACCCAGTACTTC. Looking up the rest from reference TRBV7-9 and TRBJ2-5 gives the full variable domain: DTGVSQNPRHKITKRGQNVTFRCDPISEHNRLYWYRQTLGQGPEFLTYFQNEAQLEKSRLLSDRFSAERPKGSFSTLEIQRTEQGDSAMYLCASSSTGGRETQYFGPGTRLLVL.

The chain employs TRBV2 and TRBJ2-7; 7 bases are shared with TRBD2. This CDR3 has 12 residues. Germline CDR1 SNHLY, CDR2 FYNNEI. Germline trimming cut 4 bases from V and 4 bases from J; bases unmatched to any gene: 1. The CDR3 DNA sequence: TGTGCCAGCAGTGGGGAGGGTTACGAGCAGTACTTC. It specifies CASSGEGYEQYF.

V and J are TRBV28 and TRBJ2-7; 9 nucleotides match TRBD1. V lost 3 bases to trimming and J lost 3 bases; unmatched junction nucleotides: 6. The germline V gene encodes CDR1 MDHEN and CDR2 SYDVKM. The CDR3 is made up of 15 amino acids. CDR3 bases: TGTGCCAGCAGTTTTCAGGGGACAGGGAACTACGAGCAGTACTTC. It specifies CASSFQGTGNYEQYF.

This rearrangement joins TRBV18 to TRBJ1-1; 8 positions match TRBD1. Germline assignment: CDR1 KGHSH and CDR2 LQKENI. This CDR3 contains 14 residues. V gave up 2 bases and J gave up 5 bases; unmatched junction bases: 4. The DNA for the CDR3 is TGTGCCAGCTCACCAAGGACAGGGATAACTGAAGCTTTCTTT. This sequence encodes CASSPRTGITEAFF.

The rearrangement links TRBV7-3 to TRBJ2-1; possibly TRBD2 for D (6 bases). Trimming shortened V by 5 bases and J by 10 bases, and 18 bases separated the two germline ends. CDR3 length equals 14 residues. CDR1 and CDR2 (germline): SGHTA, FQGTGA. CDR3 nucleotide sequence: TGTGCCAGCAGCCCTGGGACTTCCTCGGGAGAGCAGTTCTTC. Amino acids: CASSPGTSSGEQFF. The full variable domain, its missing parts supplied by reference TRBV7-3 and TRBJ2-1, is GAGVSQTPSNKVTEKGKYVELRCDPISGHTALYWYRQSLGQGPEFLIYFQGTGAADDSGLPNDRFFAVRPEGSVSTLKIQRTERGDSAVYLCASSPGTSSGEQFFGPGTRLTVL.

The J gene is TRBJ1-4, the V gene TRBV27, with D possibly matching TRBD1 (5 bases). Trimming stripped 6 bases from V and 5 bases from J, with 13 bases between. The CDR3 has 14 amino acids. The germline V gene encodes CDR1 MNHEY and CDR2 SMNVEV (reference sequence). CDR3 sequence (DNA): TGTGCCAGCAGCATACACAGGACAAATGAAAAACTGTTTTTT. Its translation is CASSIHRTNEKLFF.

This chain uses TRBV6-2 or TRBV6-3 with TRBJ2-1; weak D call: TRBD2 (7 bases). The CDR3 loop spans 15 amino acids. Germline V gene sequence: CDR1 MNHEY, CDR2 SVGEGT. Deletions cut 6 bases from V and 7 bases from J, with 19 bases between. The CDR3 region has the DNA TGTGCCAGCAGCATAAGGCGGGAGAGGGGGAATGAGCAGTTCTTC. Encoded protein: CASSIRRERGNEQFF.